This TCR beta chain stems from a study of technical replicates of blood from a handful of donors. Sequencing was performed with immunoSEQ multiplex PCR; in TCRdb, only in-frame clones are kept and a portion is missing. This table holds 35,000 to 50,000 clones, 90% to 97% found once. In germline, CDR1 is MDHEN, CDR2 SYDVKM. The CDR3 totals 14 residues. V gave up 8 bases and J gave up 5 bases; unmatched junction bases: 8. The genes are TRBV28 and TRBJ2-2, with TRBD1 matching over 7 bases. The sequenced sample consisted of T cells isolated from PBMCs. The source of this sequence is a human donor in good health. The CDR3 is CASRGRGLTGELFF. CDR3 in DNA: TGTGCCAGCCGCGGAAGGGGGCTGACCGGGGAGCTGTTTTTT.